Listed below are T cell receptor beta chains from one sample, sequenced in a study of cytomegalovirus exposure and HLA in healthy donors. Sequencing was performed with immunoSEQ multiplex PCR; in TCRdb, only in-frame clones are kept and a portion is missing. The data contain tens of thousands of clones, around 72% of them singletons. The specimen was PBMCs. Receptors originate from a woman aged 25 to 39 in good health and CMV-seronegative. Each CDR3 is given with its conserved first and last residue. D genes are given only for firm matches. Clone size is stated in some rows and not others, as once, few, many or a class when expanded.

d_gene: -
j_gene: TRBJ1-2
v_gene: TRBV28
abundance: -
CDR3nt: TGTGCCAGCAGTCCCACCCCAGGGGTGAGCTACACCTTC
CDR3aa: CASSPTPGVSYTF

d_gene: -
j_gene: TRBJ1-5
v_gene: TRBV7-2
abundance: few
CDR3nt: TGTGCCAGCAGCTTATTGACAGTGGGCGGGGATCAGCCCCAGCATTTT
CDR3aa: CASSLLTVGGDQPQHF

d_gene: TRBD1
j_gene: TRBJ1-5
v_gene: TRBV7-9
abundance: -
CDR3nt: TGTGCCAGCAGCAAATGGACAGGGAGGGATCAGCCCCAGCATTTT
CDR3aa: CASSKWTGRDQPQHF

d_gene: -
j_gene: TRBJ2-7
v_gene: TRBV5-6
abundance: few
CDR3nt: TGTGCCAGCAGCTCAAACTACGAGCAGTACTTC
CDR3aa: CASSSNYEQYF

d_gene: -
j_gene: TRBJ2-1
v_gene: TRBV5-1
abundance: -
CDR3nt: TGCGCCAGCAACCAGGGACATTGGTCCAATGAGCAGTTCTTC
CDR3aa: CASNQGHWSNEQFF

d_gene: -
j_gene: TRBJ2-7
v_gene: TRBV30
abundance: -
CDR3nt: TGTGCCTGGAGTGAACGCTCGCTAGAACCTTACGAGCAGTACTTC
CDR3aa: CAWSERSLEPYEQYF

d_gene: -
j_gene: TRBJ1-5
v_gene: TRBV7-2
abundance: -
CDR3nt: TGTGCCAGCAGCGGGGGACTTTACAATCAGCCCCAGCATTTT
CDR3aa: CASSGGLYNQPQHF

d_gene: TRBD2
j_gene: TRBJ2-3
v_gene: TRBV7-9
abundance: -
CDR3nt: TGTGCCAGCAGCTTACGACTAGCGGAATCAGATACGCAGTATTTT
CDR3aa: CASSLRLAESDTQYF

d_gene: -
j_gene: TRBJ1-5
v_gene: TRBV27
abundance: once
CDR3nt: TGTGCCAGCACTATTTCCTGGACAGTGACCGCCGCTGGGAGCAATCAGCCCCAGCATTTT
CDR3aa: CASTISWTVTAAGSNQPQHF

d_gene: TRBD2
j_gene: TRBJ2-7
v_gene: TRBV7-2
abundance: few
CDR3nt: TGTGCCAGCAGCCAAGCTAGCGGGGGGGTGCTGTACGAGCAGTACTTC
CDR3aa: CASSQASGGVLYEQYF

d_gene: -
j_gene: TRBJ2-3
v_gene: TRBV6-5
abundance: -
CDR3nt: TGTGCCAGCAGTTACTCGAGGGAATTGAGAACAGATACGCAGTATTTT
CDR3aa: CASSYSRELRTDTQYF

d_gene: TRBD1
j_gene: TRBJ2-1
v_gene: TRBV7-7
abundance: -
CDR3nt: TGTGCCAGCAGCGTTTCCTCGGGACAGCTCAATGAGCAGTTCTTC
CDR3aa: CASSVSSGQLNEQFF

d_gene: -
j_gene: TRBJ2-2
v_gene: TRBV5-8
abundance: -
CDR3nt: TGTGCCAGCAGCTTGGACGGTACCGGGGAGCTGTTTTTT
CDR3aa: CASSLDGTGELFF

d_gene: TRBD1
j_gene: TRBJ1-5
v_gene: TRBV27
abundance: -
CDR3nt: TGTGCCAGCAGTTTCTTGGGACAGGGGGCGGGGGTCAATCAGCCCCAGCATTTT
CDR3aa: CASSFLGQGAGVNQPQHF

d_gene: -
j_gene: TRBJ1-3
v_gene: TRBV29-1
abundance: -
CDR3nt: TGCAGCGTTGAATCCCCCAGCTCTGGAAACACCATATATTTT
CDR3aa: CSVESPSSGNTIYF

d_gene: TRBD1
j_gene: TRBJ1-1
v_gene: TRBV28
abundance: once
CDR3nt: TGTGCCAGCAGTCCCCAGGGGGATGAAGCTTTCTTT
CDR3aa: CASSPQGDEAFF

d_gene: -
j_gene: TRBJ2-2
v_gene: TRBV30
abundance: -
CDR3nt: TGTGCCTGGAGTGTACTAGGGGAGCTGTTTTTT
CDR3aa: CAWSVLGELFF